Listed here are 15 T cell receptor beta chains from one sample, sequenced in a study of T-cell memory formation after mild COVID-19. MiXCR was run by TCRdb on the 5' RACE reads, yielding one entry per CDR3 protein. The table lists about 350,000 distinct CDR3 sequences, roughly 15% of them singletons, with 22% in the top ten. Sequencing was carried out using PBMCs or a T cell subset sorted from them (not recorded which). These receptors were obtained from a man younger than 35 who had mild COVID-19 (a few samples of this study predate the infection). Cell type and time point are not known.

The chain is built from TRBV4-2 and TRBJ2-1; 7 bases are shared with TRBD2. V gave up 4 bases and J gave up 7 bases; unmatched junction bases: 13. Per germline, CDR1 LGHNA and CDR2 YNFKEQ. The CDR3 runs to 16 residues. CDR3 residues: CASSLSWTRRFNEQFF. For the CDR3, the DNA is TGTGCCAGCAGCCTTTCTTGGACTAGGAGGTTTAATGAGCAGTTCTTC.

A few counts support this clonotype. The genes are TRBV11-2 and TRBJ2-7, with 9 bases that match TRBD1. From germline, CDR1 is SGHAT and CDR2 FQNNGV. This CDR3 has 13 amino acids. J gave up 6 bases and V 5 bases, and 5 bases lay outside the gene matches. The CDR3 is CASSPGTGTEQYF. The CDR3 DNA reads as TGTGCCAGCAGCCCCGGGACAGGGACCGAGCAGTACTTC. The whole variable domain, remainder taken from reference TRBV11-2 and TRBJ2-7, is EAGVAQSPRYKIIEKRQSVAFWCNPISGHATLYWYQQILGQGPKLLIQFQNNGVVDDSQLPKDRFSAERLKGVDSTLKIQPAKLEDSAVYLCASSPGTGTEQYFGPGTRLTVT.

V and J are TRBV5-1 and TRBJ2-2; D ambiguous. CDR3 length: 16 residues. V lost 2 bases, J lost 0 bases, and 11 bases lay in between. Germline V lookup: CDR1 SGHRS, CDR2 YFSETQ. CDR3 sequence reads: CASSFLDSANTGELFF. In nucleotides, the CDR3 is TGCGCCAGCAGCTTCTTAGACTCCGCGAACACCGGGGAGCTGTTTTTT.

V usage is TRBV2 and J usage is TRBJ2-3, with TRBD2 identical over 13 bases. Losses at the gene ends were 7 bases for V and 7 bases for J; bases not matched to a gene: 20. The CDR3 runs to 19 residues. CDR1 and CDR2 (germline): SNHLY, FYNNEI. The CDR3 bases are TGTGCCAGCACGAGCAGGACTAGCGGGGGCCCTACAACCTTCAATACGCAGTATTTT. Translated: CASTSRTSGGPTTFNTQYF.

The chain couples TRBV5-1 to TRBJ2-5; 9 nucleotides line up with TRBD1. CDR3 size: 14 residues. The V gene's germline CDR1 is SGHRS and CDR2 YFSETQ. V dropped 2 bases and J dropped 2; count of bases not matched to a gene: 1. The CDR3 loop is CASSLGTGQETQYF. The DNA of the CDR3 is TGCGCCAGCAGCTTAGGGACAGGGCAAGAGACCCAGTACTTC. Together with reference TRBV5-1 and TRBJ2-5, the CDR3 gives the full variable domain: KAGVTQTPRYLIKTRGQQVTLSCSPISGHRSVSWYQQTPGQGLQFLFEYFSETQRNKGNFPGRFSGRQFSNSRSEMNVSTLELGDSALYLCASSLGTGQETQYFGPGTRLLVL.

This chain connects TRBV2 to TRBJ2-7; D perhaps matches TRBD1 (5 bases). The CDR3 runs 12 residues. Trimming shortened V by 5 bases and J by 3 bases, and 8 bases separated the two germline ends. Germline-derived CDR1 and CDR2 are SNHLY and FYNNEI. CDR3 region: CASSTQDYEQYV. Written as DNA, the CDR3 is TGTGCCAGCAGTACACAGGACTACGAGCAGTACGTC.

This clonotype was detected only a few times. J is TRBJ2-7 and V is TRBV5-5; tentatively, D is TRBD1 (6 bases). The length of the CDR3 is 15 residues. V lost 0 bases, J lost 3 bases, and 13 bases lay in between. Germline V lookup: CDR1 SGHKS, CDR2 YYEKEE (reference sequence). The CDR3: CASSLAQGALYEQYV. The CDR3 DNA follows: TGTGCCAGCAGCTTGGCACAGGGAGCACTCTACGAGCAGTACGTC.

The chain recombines TRBV7-2 with TRBJ2-5, with a weak D call TRBD1 (6 bases). Trimming left V 1 base short and J 14 bases short, with 17 bases between. This CDR3 has 13 residues. The germline gives CDR1 SGHTA, CDR2 FQGNSA. The CDR3 coding sequence is TGTGCCAGCAGCTTAGTATTTTCGGACAGCCTATACTTC. This gives the protein CASSLVFSDSLYF.

This clonotype was counted only a few times. This chain connects TRBV20-1 to TRBJ2-3, with unresolved D. V dropped 7 bases and J dropped 4 bases, with 12 bases sitting between them. The CDR3 sequence is 12 residues long. Germline loops: CDR1 DFQATT, CDR2 SNEGSKA (reference sequence). CDR3 residues: CSGTNPADTQYF. The CDR3, as DNA: TGCAGTGGCACAAACCCGGCAGATACGCAGTATTTT.

The chain uses TRBV6-6 and TRBJ2-3, with TRBD1 matching 7 bases. Germline V gene lookup returns CDR1 MNHNY and CDR2 SVGAGI (reference sequence). This CDR3 region has 17 residues. Trimming removed 5 bases from V and 3 bases from J; junction bases left unmatched: 14. The CDR3 DNA reads TGTGCCAGCAGTCTCGCAGGGGGAATCTCTCGTACAGATACGCAGTATTTT. Residues: CASSLAGGISRTDTQYF.

J is TRBJ2-3 and V is TRBV7-3; D call uncertain. V gave up 3 bases and J gave up 4 bases, with 8 bases separating them. The CDR3 has 13 amino acids. Germline CDR1 reads SGHTA; CDR2 reads FQGTGA. CDR3 loop: CASSFTVADTQYF. Written as DNA, the CDR3 is TGTGCCAGCAGCTTCACTGTCGCAGATACGCAGTATTTT.

Comment on this clonotype: Given a much more abundant clone one base away, this may be a read error. This rearrangement joins TRBV4-2 to TRBJ2-5; no clear D. The CDR3 sequence is 13 residues long. Germline CDR1 LGHNA, CDR2 YNFKEQ. The CDR3 nucleotides are TGTGCCATCAGCCAGAGTGTTGCGGAGACCCAGTACTTC. Its protein is CAISQSVAETQYF.

This clonotype was seen a handful of times. The chain couples TRBV20-1 to TRBJ1-1; D unresolved. The length of the CDR3 is 13 residues. From germline, CDR1 is DFQATT and CDR2 SNEGSKA (reference sequence). Trimming took 3 bases from V and 5 from J, leaving 13 bases between them. The CDR3 sequence: CSARDQRETEAFF. Written as DNA, the CDR3 is TGCAGTGCTAGGGACCAAAGGGAGACTGAAGCTTTCTTT.

V and J are TRBV29-1 and TRBJ2-3; 13 bases are a match to TRBD2. CDR3 length: 15 amino acids. The germline gives CDR1 SQVTM, CDR2 ANQGSEA. The junction had 9 bases not matched to a gene; V was cut back by 6 bases and J by 6 bases. This chain's CDR3 is CSVPGLAGATDTQYF. As DNA, the CDR3 is TGCAGCGTACCAGGACTAGCGGGGGCGACGGATACGCAGTATTTT.

The rearrangement joins TRBV12-3 or TRBV12-4 to TRBJ1-5; maybe TRBD1 (6 bases). This CDR3 region has 14 residues. The V and J ends lost 7 bases and 7 bases respectively, with 17 bases between them. The CDR3 bases are TGTGCCAGCACCCCAACAGGGTTCGGACAGCCCCAGCATTTT. It specifies CASTPTGFGQPQHF.